The TCR beta chain under discussion was sequenced for a study of blood T cell repertoires in COVID-19. The table came from immunoSEQ multiplex PCR; TCRdb's copy has only in-frame clones and leaves some out. The top ten hold roughly 1.2% of the sample, which has approximately 70,000 clones, 88% seen once. The receptor was isolated from a woman in her fifties or sixties with acute or convalescent COVID-19. Sequences were obtained from peripheral blood.

In nucleotides, the CDR3 is TGTGCCAGCAGCCCTCCCATCCGATTTCGCGACAAAAACATTCAGTACTTC. It translates to CASSPPIRFRDKNIQYF. The chain has TRBV13 and TRBJ2-4; D gene unclear. The CDR3 loop spans 17 amino acids. Deletions cut 5 bases from V and 3 bases from J, with 20 bases between. Looked up from germline, CDR1 is PRHDT and CDR2 is FYEKMQ (reference sequence).